This T cell receptor (beta chain) was identified during a study of blood T cells in healthy people across ages. General study points: Strong correlation was found linking TCR beta diversity to naive T cell percentage. Significant beta diversity loss was already apparent by age approximately 38, declining roughly linearly.

CDR1 and CDR2 (germline): DFQATT, SNEGSKA (reference sequence). V shed 3 bases and J 0 bases; nucleotides not matched to a gene: 7. The CDR3 contains 17 residues. A word on this clonotype: The antigen is unknown.

With a J-beta primer mix and a sample-barcoded 5' primer, a second PCR ran about 7 to 12 cycles. Per-sample output comprised a minimum of 3 million paired-end reads containing CDR3. TCRdb re-called the 5' RACE reads with MiXCR, one entry per CDR3 protein. The sample has hundreds of thousands of distinct CDR3 sequences; approximately 49% are singletons. The TCR was taken from a woman in her sixties in good health. The chain uses TRBV20-1 and TRBJ2-3; 12 bases match TRBD2. Source material: blood. Here the CDR3 reads CSARTSGRWGSTDTQYF. As DNA, the CDR3 is TGCAGTGCTAGGACTAGCGGGAGATGGGGTAGCACAGATACGCAGTATTTT.